Listed here are 30 T cell receptor beta chains from one sample, sequenced in a study of cytomegalovirus exposure and HLA in healthy donors. A multiplex PCR was run with 60 Vbeta primers and 13 Jbeta primers. The table came from immunoSEQ multiplex PCR; TCRdb's copy has only in-frame clones and leaves some out. The sample lists some 110,000 clones, around three quarters occurring once. The sample consisted of PBMCs. These receptors originate from a woman aged 25 to 39 in good health and CMV-seronegative.

The chain has TRBV27 and TRBJ2-1; 10 bases match TRBD1. The CDR3 has 16 amino acids. The germline V gene encodes CDR1 MNHEY and CDR2 SMNVEV (reference sequence). Unmatched junction bases numbered 13, after V lost 7 bases and J lost 7 bases. Here the CDR3 reads CASTPLGGQGMNEQFF. CDR3 DNA: TGTGCCAGCACCCCCCTCGGGGGACAGGGGATGAATGAGCAGTTCTTC.

V gene TRBV6-5 combines with J gene TRBJ1-6; D remains ambiguous. The CDR3 runs 13 residues. V lost 2 bases, J lost 10 bases, and 9 bases lay in between. Germline CDR1 reads MNHEY; CDR2 reads SVGAGI. CDR3 bases: TGTGCCAGCAGTTACGGGGAGAAATCACCCCTCCACTTT. Amino acids: CASSYGEKSPLHF.

The V and J genes are TRBV5-4 and TRBJ2-7; D is unclear. V lost 0 bases and J lost 2, with 9 bases in between. This CDR3 is built from 14 residues. Per the germline V gene, CDR1 is SGHNT and CDR2 is YYREEE (reference sequence). The CDR3 region is CASSLGATAYEQYF. The DNA for the CDR3 is TGTGCCAGCAGCTTGGGGGCGACCGCCTACGAGCAGTACTTC.

The rearrangement uses TRBV19 and TRBJ1-2, with a possible D match to TRBD1 (5 bases). The CDR3 consists of 15 residues. The V and J ends lost 0 bases and 8 bases respectively, with 16 bases between them. Germline V CDR1 and CDR2: LNHDA, SQIVND (reference sequence). CDR3 DNA sequence: TGTGCCAGTAGTATAGATCCCCGGGACTCAAGGGGCTACACCTTC. Its translation: CASSIDPRDSRGYTF.

The chain is built from TRBV10-3 and TRBJ2-7; TRBD1 matches at 7 bases. CDR3 length: 14 amino acids. CDR1 and CDR2 (germline): ENHRY, SYGVKD. V lost 5 bases, J lost 2 bases, and 6 bases stayed unmatched. CDR3 coding DNA: TGTGCCATCAGTCCGGGACAGTCTACCTACGAGCAGTACTTC. Protein: CAISPGQSTYEQYF.

The rearrangement joins TRBV6-5 to TRBJ1-2; 8 nucleotides align to TRBD1. Trimming removed 6 bases from V and 7 bases from J; junction bases left unmatched: 10. Germline loops: CDR1 MNHEY, CDR2 SVGAGI. This CDR3 spans 14 amino acids. This CDR3 reads CASRPQGQARGYTF. In DNA, the CDR3 is TGTGCCAGCAGGCCCCAGGGACAGGCGCGTGGCTACACCTTC.

The chain uses TRBV5-1 and TRBJ2-5, with TRBD2 matching over 11 bases. The CDR3 is 15 residues long. Looked up from germline, CDR1 is SGHRS and CDR2 is YFSETQ. Unmatched junction bases numbered 4, after V lost 2 bases and J lost 4 bases. The DNA of the CDR3 is TGCGCCAGCAGCTTAGTAGGACTAGCGGGAGAGACCCAGTACTTC. Translated: CASSLVGLAGETQYF. Using reference TRBV5-1 and TRBJ2-5 for the parts outside the CDR3, the full variable domain is KAGVTQTPRYLIKTRGQQVTLSCSPISGHRSVSWYQQTPGQGLQFLFEYFSETQRNKGNFPGRFSGRQFSNSRSEMNVSTLELGDSALYLCASSLVGLAGETQYFGPGTRLLVL.

This clone showed up just a few times. V is TRBV5-6 and J is TRBJ1-1; no definite D call. The CDR3 runs to 19 residues. Germline CDR1 reads SGHDT; CDR2 reads YYEEEE. Trimming cost V 3 bases and J 8 bases, with 32 bases left between them. This chain's CDR3 is CASSSLLEVFRTESREAFF. The CDR3 nucleotides are TGTGCCAGCAGCTCTTTGCTAGAGGTATTCAGAACCGAAAGTCGGGAAGCTTTCTTT. The complete variable domain, with remaining parts taken from reference TRBV5-6 and TRBJ1-1, reads DAGVTQSPTHLIKTRGQQVTLRCSPKSGHDTVSWYQQALGQGPQFIFQYYEEEERQRGNFPDRFSGHQFPNYSSELNVNALLLGDSALYLCASSSLLEVFRTESREAFFGQGTRLTVV.

The gene calls are TRBV4-3 and TRBJ1-4; 8 bases line up with TRBD1. This CDR3 has 14 amino acids. The germline V gene encodes CDR1 LGHNA and CDR2 YSLEER. The V gene end was trimmed by 5 bases and the J gene end by 8 bases; junction bases not matched to a gene: 7. The CDR3 here is CASSNTGGAEKLFF. CDR3 sequence (DNA): TGCGCCAGCAGCAACACAGGGGGAGCAGAAAAACTGTTTTTT.

This clone appeared a single time. The chain has TRBV11-3 and TRBJ1-1, with D perhaps TRBD1 (5 bases). Germline V lookup: CDR1 SGHNT, CDR2 YENEEA. The CDR3 is 15 residues long. V lost 5 bases to trimming and J lost 3 bases, with 16 bases between them. This CDR3 reads CASSPRPPGDTEAFF. As DNA, the CDR3 is TGTGCCAGCAGCCCGAGACCCCCGGGGGACACTGAAGCTTTCTTT.

This clone turned up a few times. This chain uses TRBV30 with TRBJ1-2; tentative D call: TRBD1 (5 bases). The CDR3 extends over 18 amino acids. CDR1 GTSNPN and CDR2 SVGIG come from the germline V gene (reference sequence). The V gene lost 2 bases and the J gene lost 3 bases, with 25 bases spanning the gap. CDR3 DNA sequence: TGTGCCTGGAGTCAACGTGGGGCAAGGACCACCACTCACTATGGCTACACCTTC. It yields the protein CAWSQRGARTTTHYGYTF.

The V and J genes are TRBV2 and TRBJ1-1, with D hard to call. Germline V gene data show CDR1 as SNHLY and CDR2 as FYNNEI. Trimming removed 7 bases at V and 11 bases at J, with 23 bases between. The CDR3 loop spans 14 amino acids. The CDR3 is CASNDVGEDAEAFF. CDR3 in DNA: TGTGCCAGCAATGACGTCGGGGAGGACGCGGAGGCTTTCTTT.

The chain employs TRBV7-9 and TRBJ2-2; D ambiguous. The length of the CDR3 is 17 residues. Germline lookup yields CDR1 SEHNR and CDR2 FQNEAQ (reference sequence). Trimming removed 2 bases from V and 0 bases from J, with 13 bases in between. The CDR3 loop is CASSLLQLTANTGELFF. The CDR3 DNA sequence: TGTGCCAGCAGCTTACTCCAGCTCACAGCGAACACCGGGGAGCTGTTTTTT.

This clone was seen more than once but under ten times. This chain links TRBV10-3 with TRBJ1-5; D remains unclear. Trimming left V 0 bases short and J 7 bases short, with 7 bases between. CDR1 and CDR2 from the germline V gene are ENHRY and SYGVKD. The CDR3 runs 13 residues. The CDR3: CAISESSVQPQHF. CDR3 DNA sequence: TGTGCCATCAGTGAGTCAAGCGTCCAGCCCCAGCATTTT.

The gene calls are TRBV29-1 and TRBJ1-1, with 8 bases matching TRBD1. CDR1 is SQVTM, CDR2 ANQGSEA, per germline. V gave up 8 bases and J gave up 1 base; unmatched junction bases: 6. The CDR3 extends over 13 amino acids. CDR3 loop: CSTAGGANTEAFF. The CDR3 DNA reads TGCAGCACCGCAGGGGGCGCGAACACTGAAGCTTTCTTT.

The chain links TRBV4-3 to TRBJ2-2; D call uncertain. Germline lookup yields CDR1 LGHNA and CDR2 YSLEER. The CDR3 extends over 14 amino acids. V was clipped by 0 bases and J by 4 bases, with 6 bases between them. The CDR3 here is CASSQDSGTGELFF. The CDR3 DNA reads as TGCGCCAGCAGCCAAGATTCGGGCACCGGGGAGCTGTTTTTT.

This sequence joins TRBV30 and TRBJ1-2; D gene unclear. V lost 8 bases and J 1 base, leaving 14 bases between the germline ends. This CDR3 spans 13 amino acids. Germline CDR1 and CDR2: GTSNPN and SVGIG (reference sequence). CDR3 nucleotides: TGTGCCCGTTCGAAGACATATAACTATGGCTACACCTTC. It encodes CARSKTYNYGYTF.

The V gene is TRBV19, the J gene TRBJ2-3; no firm D call. Trimming cost V 3 bases and J 3 bases, with 4 bases left between them. Germline V CDR1 and CDR2: LNHDA, SQIVND (reference sequence). This CDR3 is 12 amino acids long. The CDR3 reads CASSIATDTQYF. CDR3 DNA: TGTGCCAGTAGTATTGCGACAGATACGCAGTATTTT.

The rearrangement joins TRBV25-1 to TRBJ1-1; 7 positions match TRBD1. V trimming: 4 bases; J trimming: 3 bases; junction bases outside the gene matches: 2. This CDR3 is 13 amino acids long. Germline CDR1 is MGHDK and CDR2 is SYGVNS. CDR3 sequence: CASSATGDTEAFF. For the CDR3, the DNA is TGTGCCAGCAGTGCCACAGGGGACACTGAAGCTTTCTTT.

The V and J genes are TRBV9 and TRBJ1-6, with unresolved D. The CDR3 consists of 14 residues. V dropped 0 bases and J dropped 7 bases, with 8 bases sitting between them. Germline V gene sequence: CDR1 SGDLS, CDR2 YYNGEE. DNA for the CDR3: TGTGCCAGCAGCGTAGCACTTGAGAATTCACCCCTCCACTTT. It translates to CASSVALENSPLHF.

The rearrangement uses TRBV30 and TRBJ1-1; D is unresolved. This CDR3 spans 14 amino acids. Germline V gene sequence: CDR1 GTSNPN, CDR2 SVGIG (reference sequence). V dropped 0 bases and J dropped 0 bases, with 8 bases sitting between them. CDR3 DNA: TGTGCCTGGAGTGTTAGACACCTGAACACTGAAGCTTTCTTT. It specifies CAWSVRHLNTEAFF.

The chain is built from TRBV10-1 and TRBJ2-1, with 10 bases fitting TRBD2. V lost 6 bases and J lost 5; bases outside the gene matches: 4. Germline V CDR1 and CDR2: WNHNN, SYGVQD (reference sequence). CDR3 size: 14 residues. CDR3: CASSRLAGHNEQFF. The CDR3 region has the DNA TGCGCCAGCAGCCGACTAGCGGGTCACAATGAGCAGTTCTTC.

V usage is TRBV19 and J usage is TRBJ1-5; tentatively, D is TRBD1 (6 bases). Germline lookup yields CDR1 LNHDA and CDR2 SQIVND (reference sequence). Trimming took off 4 bases at V and 0 bases at J, with 16 bases between the two ends. The CDR3 is 17 residues long. CDR3 in amino acids: CASSTLRRGLSNQPQHF. DNA for the CDR3: TGTGCCAGTAGTACTCTCCGCAGGGGCCTTAGCAATCAGCCCCAGCATTTT.

This rearrangement joins TRBV28 to TRBJ1-2; tentative D call: TRBD1 (6 bases). CDR3 size: 12 residues. Germline V gene sequence: CDR1 MDHEN, CDR2 SYDVKM. Trimming stripped 4 bases from V and 8 bases from J, with 11 bases between. The CDR3 coding sequence is TGTGCCAGCAGTTCAGGGGAAGGGGGCTACACCTTC. It encodes CASSSGEGGYTF.

V gene TRBV7-9 combines with J gene TRBJ1-2; 9 bases match TRBD1. With V trimmed by 7 bases and J by 0 bases, 9 bases remained unmatched. Germline-derived CDR1 and CDR2 are SEHNR and FQNEAQ (reference sequence). The CDR3 runs to 16 residues. The CDR3 DNA reads as TGTGCCAGCACCATGACAGGGGGTGGAACTAACTATGGCTACACCTTC. Translating gives CASTMTGGGTNYGYTF.

The table lists this clone with a count of one. For the CDR3, the DNA is TGCGCCAGCAGCTTCACAGGGGCAAGGGGGGAGACCCAGTACTTC. It is translated as CASSFTGARGETQYF. The V gene is TRBV5-1, the J gene TRBJ2-5; 7 bases are shared with TRBD1. Germline CDR1 reads SGHRS; CDR2 reads YFSETQ. The trim removed 2 bases at V and 5 bases at J, leaving 9 bases unmatched. The CDR3 is made up of 15 amino acids. Using reference TRBV5-1 and TRBJ2-5 for the parts outside the CDR3, the full variable domain is KAGVTQTPRYLIKTRGQQVTLSCSPISGHRSVSWYQQTPGQGLQFLFEYFSETQRNKGNFPGRFSGRQFSNSRSEMNVSTLELGDSALYLCASSFTGARGETQYFGPGTRLLVL.

The gene calls are TRBV2 and TRBJ2-1, with D perhaps matching TRBD1 (6 bases). V was clipped by 1 base and J by 4 bases, with 17 bases between them. Per the germline V gene, CDR1 is SNHLY and CDR2 is FYNNEI. This CDR3 has 17 amino acids. The CDR3 region has the DNA TGTGCCAGCAGTGAAGGGACGGACAGTCGGGTATACAATGAGCAGTTCTTC. Protein product: CASSEGTDSRVYNEQFF.

This clone was counted a few times. The chain carries TRBV7-9 and TRBJ2-7; D not resolved. V gave up 1 base and J gave up 4 bases, with 8 bases separating them. Germline assignment: CDR1 SEHNR and CDR2 FQNEAQ (reference sequence). This CDR3 contains 13 residues. The CDR3: CASSLGGDYEQYF. In DNA, the CDR3 is TGTGCCAGCAGCTTAGGCGGAGATTACGAGCAGTACTTC.

CDR3 region: CASSVAEQASYEQYF. The CDR3 nucleotides are TGTGCCAGCAGCGTAGCGGAACAGGCCTCCTACGAGCAGTACTTC. The J gene is TRBJ2-7, the V gene TRBV9, with a weak D call TRBD1 (5 bases). The ends were cut back, 0 bases at V and 0 bases at J, with 10 bases in the middle. Germline CDR1 is SGDLS and CDR2 is YYNGEE. The length of the CDR3 is 15 residues. The whole variable domain, remainder taken from reference TRBV9 and TRBJ2-7, is DSGVTQTPKHLITATGQRVTLRCSPRSGDLSVYWYQQSLDQGLQFLIQYYNGEERAKGNILERFSAQQFPDLHSELNLSSLELGDSALYFCASSVAEQASYEQYFGPGTRLTVT.

This sequence joins TRBV4-3 and TRBJ1-4, with no clear D. The CDR3 is 16 residues long. The V gene lost 2 bases and the J gene lost 11 bases, with 21 bases spanning the gap. CDR1 LGHNA and CDR2 YSLEER come from the germline V gene. CDR3 in DNA: TGCGCCAGCAGCCAAATTCAGGACTTGAATTGGTCGAAACTGTTTTTT. Amino acid sequence: CASSQIQDLNWSKLFF.